A single sample gave rise to the 26 T cell receptor beta chains below, sequenced in a study of CD8 T cells in Susac syndrome. Reverse transcription of about 0.45 to 1 ug RNA used random hexamers. MiXCR, applied by TCRdb to the immunoSEQ multiplex PCR reads, yields one record per CDR3 protein. The table has 80,000 to 90,000 distinct CDR3 sequences, around 93% seen once; the top ten hold around 0.34%. The sample consisted of CD8+ T cells from PBMCs. These TCRs come from a human donor in good health.

The chain has TRBV20-1 and TRBJ2-3, with 11 nucleotides matching TRBD2. This CDR3 spans 15 amino acids. Trimming at V came to 4 bases and at J to 4 bases, leaving 7 bases not matched to a gene. Germline V gene lookup returns CDR1 DFQATT and CDR2 SNEGSKA (reference sequence). The CDR3 reads CSAKRTSGQADTQYF. The DNA for the CDR3 is TGCAGTGCTAAACGGACTAGCGGGCAGGCAGATACGCAGTATTTT.

This chain uses TRBV29-1 with TRBJ1-2; D not certain. Per the germline V gene, CDR1 is SQVTM and CDR2 is ANQGSEA. Trimming cost V 3 bases and J 8 bases, with 4 bases left between them. CDR3 length equals 9 residues. CDR3 DNA: TGCAGCGTTGATGGCGGCTACACCTTC. Amino acids: CSVDGGYTF.

This sequence joins TRBV20-1 and TRBJ2-1, with D possibly matching TRBD2 (6 bases). The germline V gene has CDR1 DFQATT and CDR2 SNEGSKA (reference sequence). Between the trimmed V and J ends, which lost 5 bases and 6 bases, there was a span of 8 bases. The CDR3 loop spans 11 amino acids. CDR3 loop: CSALLANEQFF. CDR3 coding DNA: TGCAGTGCTCTACTAGCCAATGAGCAGTTCTTC.

The chain has TRBV6-5 and TRBJ2-5, with 7 bases identical to TRBD1. With V trimmed by 0 bases and J by 3 bases, 13 bases remained unmatched. Germline V gene sequence: CDR1 MNHEY, CDR2 SVGAGI. The CDR3 has 18 amino acids. CDR3 DNA: TGTGCCAGCAGTTACTCACCGGGACAGACCGATTACAAAGAGACCCAGTACTTC. Encoded protein: CASSYSPGQTDYKETQYF.

This chain joins TRBV12-3 or TRBV12-4 and TRBJ2-4; TRBD1 or TRBD2 may be the D gene (6 bases each). This CDR3 is built from 15 residues. Trimming removed 0 bases from V and 5 bases from J, with 11 bases in between. The CDR3 region has the DNA TGTGCCAGCAGTTTAGCAGGGGGGCACCAAAACATTCAGTACTTC. Translating it yields CASSLAGGHQNIQYF.

The V and J genes are TRBV6-5 and TRBJ1-4, with 8 positions matching TRBD1. Trimming took 0 bases from V and 7 from J; bases not matched to a gene: 10. CDR3 length: 17 amino acids. The germline CDR1 and CDR2 sequences are MNHEY and SVGAGI. CDR3 coding DNA: TGTGCCAGCAGTTACTCCCAGGGGGCTCAACTTGGTGAAAAACTGTTTTTT. This sequence encodes CASSYSQGAQLGEKLFF.

This clonotype was counted between two and nine times. The chain combines TRBV5-4 with TRBJ2-5, with D maybe TRBD2 (6 bases). V lost 7 bases and J lost 4, with 26 bases in between. In germline, CDR1 is SGHNT, CDR2 YYREEE (reference sequence). This CDR3 has 17 residues. Here the CDR3 reads CASLLTVSGLARETQYF. CDR3 DNA sequence: TGTGCCAGCCTTTTAACCGTCTCAGGGCTAGCGAGAGAGACCCAGTACTTC.

The V call is TRBV7-8, the J call TRBJ2-3; 9 bases fit TRBD1. CDR1 is SGHVS and CDR2 is FQNEAQ in the germline V gene. V dropped 8 bases and J dropped 0; count of bases not matched to a gene: 0. The length of the CDR3 is 13 residues. CDR3 nucleotides: TGTGCCAGCGGGACAGGGAGCACAGATACGCAGTATTTT. Translating gives CASGTGSTDTQYF.

V and J are TRBV7-9 and TRBJ2-2, with a possible D match to TRBD1 (6 bases). V lost 8 bases and J 0 bases, leaving 16 bases between the germline ends. The CDR3 length is 16 residues. Per germline, CDR1 SEHNR and CDR2 FQNEAQ (reference sequence). DNA of the CDR3: TGTGCCAGCGACCGTCCGGACAGTGCGAACACCGGGGAGCTGTTTTTT. It translates to CASDRPDSANTGELFF.

The chain is built from TRBV29-1 and TRBJ2-1; no definite D call. CDR1 and CDR2 from the germline V gene are SQVTM and ANQGSEA. This CDR3 is built from 10 residues. Deletions cut 7 bases from V and 9 bases from J, with 10 bases between. The DNA for the CDR3 is TGCAGCGCCACGGACCTTGAGCAGTTCTTC. This encodes CSATDLEQFF.

The genes are TRBV2 and TRBJ2-1, with D perhaps TRBD1 (6 bases). CDR3 length equals 10 residues. Trimming took off 9 bases at V and 10 bases at J, with 10 bases between the two ends. CDR1 is SNHLY and CDR2 is FYNNEI in the germline V gene. CDR3 DNA sequence: TGTGCCAGACTCACAGGGGAGCAGTTCTTC. Its protein is CARLTGEQFF. Supplemented by reference TRBV2 and TRBJ2-1, the full variable domain reads EPEVTQTPSHQVTQMGQEVILRCVPISNHLYFYWYRQILGQKVEFLVSFYNNEISEKSEIFDDQFSVERPDGSNFTLKIRSTKLEDSAMYFCARLTGEQFFGPGTRLTVL.

The chain couples TRBV12-3 or TRBV12-4 to TRBJ1-1; no clear D gene. CDR3 length: 12 residues. V was cut by 7 bases and J by 2 bases, with 8 bases left in between. The CDR3 DNA reads TGTGCCAGCATCCCAGGAAACACTGAAGCTTTCTTT. It specifies CASIPGNTEAFF.

This chain uses TRBV29-1 with TRBJ2-2; 10 bases agree with TRBD2. After removal of 4 bases from V and 5 bases from J, the junction contained 7 bases not matched to a gene. The CDR3 contains 15 residues. Germline CDR1 is SQVTM and CDR2 is ANQGSEA. CDR3 in amino acids: CSVVASGGGTGELFF. The CDR3 DNA sequence: TGCAGCGTTGTAGCTAGCGGGGGAGGTACCGGGGAGCTGTTTTTT.

This clonotype was seen a handful of times. This rearrangement joins TRBV7-6 to TRBJ1-1; no firm D call. Germline CDR1 is SGHVS and CDR2 is FNYEAQ. CDR3 size: 12 residues. V was pared by 3 bases and J by 3 bases, with 5 bases between. CDR3 nucleotides: TGTGCCAGCAGCTTTGCTGACACTGAAGCTTTCTTT. Its protein is CASSFADTEAFF.

The chain joins TRBV19 to TRBJ2-4, with a possible D match to TRBD2 (5 bases). Germline-derived CDR1 and CDR2 are LNHDA and SQIVND (reference sequence). V was shortened by 3 bases and J by 2 bases, with 14 bases between the two germline ends. The CDR3 length is 16 residues. The CDR3 DNA is TGTGCCAGTAGTATCTTCGGGATAGGATCCAAAAACATTCAGTACTTC. This encodes CASSIFGIGSKNIQYF. Full variable domain (outside the CDR3, taken from reference TRBV19 and TRBJ2-4): DGGITQSPKYLFRKEGQNVTLSCEQNLNHDAMYWYRQDPGQGLRLIYYSQIVNDFQKGDIAEGYSVSREKKESFPLTVTSAQKNPTAFYLCASSIFGIGSKNIQYFGAGTRLSVL.

This sequence joins TRBV6-4 and TRBJ2-3, with TRBD2 identical over 10 bases. Germline V gene lookup returns CDR1 MRHNA and CDR2 SNTAGT. J was trimmed by 2 bases and V by 0 bases; bases with no gene match: 2. CDR3 size: 16 residues. The CDR3 bases are TGTGCCAGCAGTGACTCTAGCGGGGGGCCCACAGATACGCAGTATTTT. Translation: CASSDSSGGPTDTQYF.

The rearrangement joins TRBV7-6 to TRBJ1-6; no definite D call. Germline values: CDR1 SGHVS, CDR2 FNYEAQ. CDR3 length: 16 residues. The V end lost 5 bases, the J end lost 5 bases, and 16 bases lay between the germline ends. The CDR3, as DNA: TGTGCCAGCAGCCCCCGAACTATCGGGGATAATTCACCCCTCCACTTT. This translates into CASSPRTIGDNSPLHF. The full variable domain, rest sourced from reference TRBV7-6 and TRBJ1-6, is GAGVSQSPRYKVTKRGQDVALRCDPISGHVSLYWYRQALGQGPEFLTYFNYEAQQDKSGLPNDRFSAERPEGSISTLTIQRTEQRDSAMYRCASSPRTIGDNSPLHFGNGTRLTVT.

V gene TRBV29-1 combines with J gene TRBJ1-1; no firm D call. This CDR3 is built from 11 residues. V was pared by 7 bases and J by 10 bases, with 16 bases between. CDR1 and CDR2 from the germline V gene are SQVTM and ANQGSEA. CDR3: CSALFQSGAFF. The CDR3 DNA reads TGCAGCGCCCTATTCCAGAGTGGAGCTTTCTTT.

The genes are TRBV4-1 and TRBJ1-6; maybe TRBD1 (5 bases). The V end was cut by 1 base, the J end by 3 bases, with 10 bases between. Germline lookup yields CDR1 MGHRA and CDR2 YSYEKL. The CDR3 spans 16 residues. CDR3 DNA sequence: TGCGCCAGCAGCCAAGTCCGGCAGGGCTATAATTCACCCCTCCACTTT. Protein: CASSQVRQGYNSPLHF.

V is TRBV7-9 and J is TRBJ2-7, with D possibly being TRBD2 (5 bases). The CDR3 contains 15 residues. The germline gives CDR1 SEHNR, CDR2 FQNEAQ (reference sequence). V lost 2 bases, J lost 8 bases, and 19 bases lay in between. The CDR3, as DNA: TGTGCCAGCAGCTTATTAAGCGTTGCGGGTAGCCAGCAGTACTTC. Its translation is CASSLLSVAGSQQYF.

The chain carries TRBV6-1 and TRBJ1-5; D uncertain. V was trimmed by 1 base and J by 4 bases, leaving 8 bases between them. CDR3 size: 14 residues. Germline-derived CDR1 and CDR2 are MNHNS and SASEGT. CDR3 sequence: CASSEGTENQPQHF. The CDR3 DNA reads TGTGCCAGCAGTGAAGGGACGGAAAATCAGCCCCAGCATTTT.

The rearrangement joins TRBV13 to TRBJ2-4, with D unresolved. The CDR3 extends over 13 amino acids. V dropped 4 bases and J dropped 0 bases, with 4 bases sitting between them. Germline-derived CDR1 and CDR2 are PRHDT and FYEKMQ (reference sequence). The CDR3, as DNA: TGTGCCAGCAGCTCCGCAGCCAAAAACATTCAGTACTTC. Its protein product is CASSSAAKNIQYF.

This chain uses TRBV2 with TRBJ2-3; D possibly corresponds to TRBD2 (5 bases). Trimming pared 7 bases from V and 12 bases from J, leaving 11 bases between. Germline V CDR1 and CDR2: SNHLY, FYNNEI. This CDR3 comprises 10 residues. The CDR3 DNA is TGTGCCAGCACTGAGGGCGCACAGTATTTT. Its protein is CASTEGAQYF.

The V and J genes are TRBV2 and TRBJ2-3; D is unclear. The V gene's germline CDR1 is SNHLY and CDR2 FYNNEI. The CDR3 loop spans 15 amino acids. V was trimmed by 7 bases and J by 1 base, leaving 15 bases between them. The CDR3 reads CASIDGVGGTDTQYF. Written as DNA, the CDR3 is TGTGCCAGCATTGATGGGGTTGGGGGCACAGATACGCAGTATTTT.

This clonotype was recorded once. The chain is built from TRBV12-3 or TRBV12-4 and TRBJ2-7; D remains ambiguous. V lost 5 bases and J lost 6, with 14 bases in between. CDR3 length: 13 residues. The CDR3 loop is CASSLGSFGEQYF. The CDR3 region has the DNA TGTGCCAGCAGTCTAGGCTCTTTCGGCGAGCAGTACTTC.

This chain joins TRBV3-1 and TRBJ2-7; maybe TRBD2 (5 bases). Looked up from germline, CDR1 is LGHDT and CDR2 is YNNKEL (reference sequence). Trimming stripped 5 bases from V and 0 bases from J, with 17 bases between. This CDR3 comprises 16 residues. The CDR3 sequence: CASSNREGGASYEQYF. DNA for the CDR3: TGTGCCAGCAGCAACAGAGAGGGCGGAGCCTCCTACGAGCAGTACTTC.